The 9 T cell receptor beta chains below all came from one sample that was sequenced in a study of blood T cell repertoires in COVID-19. Sequencing was performed with immunoSEQ multiplex PCR; in TCRdb, only in-frame clones are kept and a portion is missing. The top ten hold roughly 10% of the sample, which has 110,000 or so clones, 75% to 85% seen once. Sequenced material: peripheral blood. These receptors all stem from a woman between 65 and 79 years old with acute or convalescent COVID-19.

Only one count was recorded for this clone. The chain carries TRBV4-3 and TRBJ2-2; 13 bases are shared with TRBD2. The CDR3 extends over 16 amino acids. Germline CDR1 is LGHNA and CDR2 is YSLEER. V dropped 1 base and J dropped 6; count of bases not matched to a gene: 2. CDR3 sequence (DNA): TGCGCCAGCAGCCAAGCGGGACTAGCGGGACCCGGGGAGCTGTTTTTT. It codes for CASSQAGLAGPGELFF.

The rearrangement joins TRBV11-2 to TRBJ2-7, with 13 bases fitting TRBD2. V lost 0 bases, J lost 5 bases, and 7 bases stayed unmatched. Germline assignment: CDR1 SGHAT and CDR2 FQNNGV. The CDR3 runs to 17 residues. CDR3 region: CASSLDQTSGGSDEQYF. The CDR3, as DNA: TGTGCCAGCAGCTTAGATCAGACTAGCGGGGGGTCCGACGAGCAGTACTTC.

The chain joins TRBV11-2 to TRBJ1-4; no clear D. Trimming took off 3 bases at V and 0 bases at J, with 20 bases between the two ends. CDR1 is SGHAT, CDR2 FQNNGV, per germline. This CDR3 has 19 residues. In nucleotides, the CDR3 is TGTGCCAGCAGCTTCCGCCGACCGACAACCGTGGCAACTAATGAAAAACTGTTTTTT. Protein product: CASSFRRPTTVATNEKLFF.

V usage is TRBV7-9 and J usage is TRBJ2-2; possible D gene TRBD1, 5 bases. Trimming cost V 0 bases and J 5 bases, with 10 bases left between them. CDR3 length: 15 residues. Germline values: CDR1 SEHNR, CDR2 FQNEAQ (reference sequence). The CDR3: CASSLASGRTGELFF. The CDR3 DNA reads as TGTGCCAGCAGCTTAGCGTCAGGGCGTACCGGGGAGCTGTTTTTT.

The rearrangement joins TRBV27 to TRBJ1-2; 7 bases agree with TRBD1. Unmatched junction bases numbered 8, after V lost 5 bases and J lost 5 bases. Germline assignment: CDR1 MNHEY and CDR2 SMNVEV (reference sequence). The CDR3 consists of 14 residues. This chain's CDR3 is CASSPDRFGYGYTF. CDR3 DNA: TGTGCCAGCAGTCCGGACAGGTTTGGATATGGCTACACCTTC.

This clone was recorded once. This chain links TRBV6-5 with TRBJ1-1; D is perhaps TRBD1 (6 bases). CDR1 and CDR2 (germline): MNHEY, SVGAGI. Trimming took off 4 bases at V and 0 bases at J, with 12 bases between the two ends. The CDR3 spans 15 residues. The CDR3 DNA reads as TGTGCCAGCAGTTCCCCAGGGGACCTGAACACTGAAGCTTTCTTT. Translated, it gives CASSSPGDLNTEAFF.

Of note for this clone: The sample carries other DNA sequences with the same CDR3. The V call is TRBV7-2, the J call TRBJ2-3; 10 bases are shared with TRBD2. This CDR3 is 16 amino acids long. With 1 base clipped from V and 1 base from J, the junction kept 2 bases outside the gene matches. Germline V CDR1 and CDR2: SGHTA, FQGNSA. In nucleotides, the CDR3 is TGTGCCAGCAGCTTAGGTCTAGCGGGAGGCACAGATACGCAGTATTTT. It specifies CASSLGLAGGTDTQYF.

There are a few counts of this clone. V is TRBV19 and J is TRBJ1-5, with TRBD1 as a possible D gene (5 bases). The germline CDR1 and CDR2 sequences are LNHDA and SQIVND (reference sequence). V dropped 5 bases and J dropped 0 bases, with 11 bases sitting between them. CDR3 length: 15 residues. The CDR3 loop is CASSVRGGSNQPQHF. The CDR3 coding sequence is TGTGCCAGTAGTGTCCGGGGGGGTAGCAATCAGCCCCAGCATTTT.

The genes are TRBV18 and TRBJ1-6; 8 nucleotides match TRBD1. CDR3 length: 17 amino acids. The V segment lost 2 bases and the J segment 10 bases; nucleotides outside the gene matches: 13. Germline V lookup: CDR1 KGHSH, CDR2 LQKENI. CDR3 region: CASSPADRGSLGSPLHF. The CDR3 region has the DNA TGTGCCAGCTCACCAGCCGACAGGGGATCCTTAGGGTCACCCCTCCACTTT.